This T cell receptor beta chain came from a study of blood T cell repertoires in COVID-19. In the original processing: Scientists estimated how many nucleated cells there were by amplifying reference gene primers. The assay was immunoSEQ multiplex PCR, and TCRdb's table has in-frame clones only and misses some. V, J and clone size reflect that table, while D and trimming were determined from the DNA. Of 170,000 or so clones in the sample, more than 85% were seen once. The CDR3 is made up of 17 amino acids. Trimming removed 5 bases from V and 6 bases from J; junction bases left unmatched: 8. CDR1 and CDR2 (germline): MNHNY, SVGAGI (reference sequence).

The sample comprised PBMCs or T cells enriched from blood (not recorded which). This chain joins TRBV6-6 and TRBJ2-4; 15 positions match TRBD2. The sequence was collected from a woman between 50 and 59 years old who had recovered from COVID-19. The CDR3 reads CASSPGLAGGAVNIQYF. The CDR3 region has the DNA TGTGCCAGCAGTCCCGGACTAGCGGGAGGGGCGGTAAACATTCAGTACTTC.